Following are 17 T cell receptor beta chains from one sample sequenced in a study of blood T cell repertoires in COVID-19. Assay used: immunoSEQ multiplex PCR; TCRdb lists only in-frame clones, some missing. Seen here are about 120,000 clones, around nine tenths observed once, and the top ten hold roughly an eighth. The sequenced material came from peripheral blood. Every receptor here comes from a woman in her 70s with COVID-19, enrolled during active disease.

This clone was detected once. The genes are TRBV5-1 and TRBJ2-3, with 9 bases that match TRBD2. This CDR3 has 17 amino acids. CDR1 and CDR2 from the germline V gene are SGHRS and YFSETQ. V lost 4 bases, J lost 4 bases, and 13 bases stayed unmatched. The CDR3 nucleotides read TGCGCCAGCAGCCCCGAGTCGGGCGGGGGGGCCGCAGATACGCAGTATTTT. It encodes CASSPESGGGAADTQYF.

CDR3 region: CASSLDRDPGPQHF. The CDR3 nucleotides are TGTGCCAGCAGCTTGGACAGGGATCCGGGGCCCCAGCATTTT. The genes are TRBV5-8 and TRBJ1-5, with D possibly matching TRBD1 (6 bases). The ends were cut back, 0 bases at V and 9 bases at J, with 13 bases in the middle. This CDR3 spans 14 amino acids. Germline CDR1 is SGHTS and CDR2 is YDEGEE.

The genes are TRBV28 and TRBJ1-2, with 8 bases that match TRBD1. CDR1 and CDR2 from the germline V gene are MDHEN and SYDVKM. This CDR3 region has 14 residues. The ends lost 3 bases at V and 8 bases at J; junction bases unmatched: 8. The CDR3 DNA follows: TGTGCCAGCAGTTTTAGCAGGGGGCAGTCCGGCTACACCTTC. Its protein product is CASSFSRGQSGYTF.

The CDR3 sequence is CASSQVGDRANQPQHF. CDR3 coding DNA: TGCGCCAGCAGCCAAGTAGGGGACAGGGCCAATCAGCCCCAGCATTTT. The chain joins TRBV4-1 to TRBJ1-5; TRBD1 aligns across 9 bases. After removal of 1 base from V and 3 bases from J, the junction contained 4 bases not matched to a gene. Germline CDR1 reads MGHRA; CDR2 reads YSYEKL. The CDR3 is 16 amino acids.

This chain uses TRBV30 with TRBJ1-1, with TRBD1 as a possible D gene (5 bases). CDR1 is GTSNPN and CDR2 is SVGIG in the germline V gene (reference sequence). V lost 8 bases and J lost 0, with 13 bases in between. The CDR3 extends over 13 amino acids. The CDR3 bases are TGTGCCGGGGACGGAGACTTGAACACTGAAGCTTTCTTT. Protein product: CAGDGDLNTEAFF.

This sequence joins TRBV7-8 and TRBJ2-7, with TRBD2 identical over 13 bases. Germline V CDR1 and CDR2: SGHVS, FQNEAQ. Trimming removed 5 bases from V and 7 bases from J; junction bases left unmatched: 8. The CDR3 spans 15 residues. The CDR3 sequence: CASSTRLAGGREQYF. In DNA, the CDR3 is TGTGCCAGCAGCACTCGACTAGCGGGGGGTAGAGAGCAGTACTTC.

CDR3 in DNA: TGCGCCAGCAGCTACGACATCAGGAACACCGGGGAGCTGTTTTTT. This encodes CASSYDIRNTGELFF. The chain joins TRBV5-1 to TRBJ2-2; D uncertain. CDR3 size: 15 residues. Trimming stripped 3 bases from V and 1 base from J, with 10 bases between. Per germline, CDR1 SGHRS and CDR2 YFSETQ.

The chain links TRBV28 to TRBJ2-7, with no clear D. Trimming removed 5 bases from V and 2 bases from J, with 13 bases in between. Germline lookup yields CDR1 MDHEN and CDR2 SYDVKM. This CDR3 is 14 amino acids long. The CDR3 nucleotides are TGTGCCAGCAGTCCGCCGGGTTTGCCCTACGAGCAGTACTTC. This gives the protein CASSPPGLPYEQYF.

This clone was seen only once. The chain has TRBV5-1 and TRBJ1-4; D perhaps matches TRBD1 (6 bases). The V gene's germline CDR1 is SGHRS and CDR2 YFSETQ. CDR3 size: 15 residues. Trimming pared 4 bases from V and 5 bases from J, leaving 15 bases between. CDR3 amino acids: CASSLTGTFNEKLFF. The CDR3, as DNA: TGCGCCAGCAGCCTTACCGGGACATTCAATGAAAAACTGTTTTTT.

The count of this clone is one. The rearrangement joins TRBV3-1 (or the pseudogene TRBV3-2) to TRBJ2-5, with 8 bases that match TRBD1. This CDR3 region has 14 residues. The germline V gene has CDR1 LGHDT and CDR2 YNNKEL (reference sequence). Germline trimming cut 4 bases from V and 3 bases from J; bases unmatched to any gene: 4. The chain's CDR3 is CASSRLGQEETQYF. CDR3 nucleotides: TGTGCCAGCAGCCGCCTGGGACAGGAAGAGACCCAGTACTTC.

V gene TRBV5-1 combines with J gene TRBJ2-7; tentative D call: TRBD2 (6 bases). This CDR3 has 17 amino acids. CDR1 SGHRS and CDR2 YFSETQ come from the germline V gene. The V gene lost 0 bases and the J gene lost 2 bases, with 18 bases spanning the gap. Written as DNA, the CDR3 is TGCGCCAGCAGCTTGGAGGGGTGGCGGGGCGTAGCCTACGAGCAGTACTTC. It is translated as CASSLEGWRGVAYEQYF.

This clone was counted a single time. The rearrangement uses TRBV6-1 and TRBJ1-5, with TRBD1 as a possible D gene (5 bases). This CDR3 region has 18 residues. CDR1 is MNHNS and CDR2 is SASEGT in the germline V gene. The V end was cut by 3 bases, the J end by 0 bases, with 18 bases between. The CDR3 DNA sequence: TGTGCCAGCAGTGATGTCGCTAGACAGTCTTATAGCAATCAGCCCCAGCATTTT. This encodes CASSDVARQSYSNQPQHF.

CDR3 sequence reads: CASSSDKLAMSYNEQFF. CDR3 bases: TGTGCCAGCAGCTCGGATAAACTAGCGATGTCCTACAATGAGCAGTTCTTC. The chain combines TRBV7-9 with TRBJ2-1, with 7 bases aligning to TRBD2. Germline CDR1 SEHNR, CDR2 FQNEAQ (reference sequence). This CDR3 has 17 amino acids. Trimming at V came to 4 bases and at J to 1 base, leaving 10 bases not matched to a gene. Drawing the rest from reference TRBV7-9 and TRBJ2-1, the complete variable domain is DTGVSQNPRHKITKRGQNVTFRCDPISEHNRLYWYRQTLGQGPEFLTYFQNEAQLEKSRLLSDRFSAERPKGSFSTLEIQRTEQGDSAMYLCASSSDKLAMSYNEQFFGPGTRLTVL.

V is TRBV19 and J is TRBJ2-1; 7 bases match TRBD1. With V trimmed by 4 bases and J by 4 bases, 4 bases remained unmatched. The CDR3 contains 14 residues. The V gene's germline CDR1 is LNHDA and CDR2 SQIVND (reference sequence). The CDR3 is CASSRTGRYNEQFF. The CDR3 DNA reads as TGTGCCAGTAGTAGGACAGGTCGGTACAATGAGCAGTTCTTC.

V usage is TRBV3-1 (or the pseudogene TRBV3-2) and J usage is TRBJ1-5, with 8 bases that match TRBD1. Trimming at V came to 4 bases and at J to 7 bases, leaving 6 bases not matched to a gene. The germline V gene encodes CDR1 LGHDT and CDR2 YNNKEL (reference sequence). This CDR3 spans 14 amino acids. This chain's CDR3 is CASSPDRGTQPQHF. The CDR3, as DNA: TGTGCCAGCAGCCCCGACAGGGGTACCCAGCCCCAGCATTTT.

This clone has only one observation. The CDR3 region is CASSALQGLSTEAFF. For the CDR3, the DNA is TGTGCCAGCAGTGCCCTACAGGGTTTGAGCACTGAAGCTTTCTTT. The gene calls are TRBV28 and TRBJ1-1, with D possibly being TRBD1 (6 bases). Germline CDR1 is MDHEN and CDR2 is SYDVKM. The V and J ends lost 5 bases and 4 bases respectively, with 17 bases between them. The CDR3 is 15 residues long. Drawing the rest from reference TRBV28 and TRBJ1-1, the complete variable domain is DVKVTQSSRYLVKRTGEKVFLECVQDMDHENMFWYRQDPGLGLRLIYFSYDVKMKEKGDIPEGYSVSREKKERFSLILESASTNQTSMYLCASSALQGLSTEAFFGQGTRLTVV.

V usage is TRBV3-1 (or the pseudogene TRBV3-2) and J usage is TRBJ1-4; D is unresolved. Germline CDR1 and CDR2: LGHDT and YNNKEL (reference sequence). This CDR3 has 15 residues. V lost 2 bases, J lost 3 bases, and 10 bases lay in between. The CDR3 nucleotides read TGTGCCAGCAGCCAAAACGGTAATTCTAATGAAAAACTGTTTTTT. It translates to CASSQNGNSNEKLFF.